This T cell receptor (beta chain) stems from a study of cytotoxic CD8 clonotypes in ibrutinib-treated CLL. The CDR3 length is 16 residues. Germline CDR1 reads KGHSH; CDR2 reads LQKENI. After removal of 6 bases from V and 3 bases from J, the junction contained 10 bases not matched to a gene. The authors obtained roughly 2 micrograms of genomic DNA from cryopreserved PBMCs for TCR beta libraries. Sequencing was designed to attain a depth spanning 1 in 200,000 to 1 in 1 million T cells. The method was immunoSEQ multiplex PCR; TCRdb's version includes in-frame clones alone and lacks a portion of them. The table shows fewer than 400,000 clones, with over 55% occurring only once. Comments on this clone: Its matching antigen is unknown.

Points from the study as a whole: At ibrutinib response, clonality increased, and at progression it declined back toward baseline.

The V gene is TRBV18, the J gene TRBJ2-7; 11 bases align to TRBD2. This specimen was PBMCs, taken after 36 months of ibrutinib treatment. The source is a human donor with chronic lymphocytic leukemia. The CDR3 nucleotides read TGTGCCAGCTCCTCGGCTCCTAGCGGGGGGCACTACGAGCAGTACTTC. It is translated as CASSSAPSGGHYEQYF.